The 25 T cell receptor beta chains in this list originate from one sample, sequenced in a study of T cell responses to AZD1222 COVID-19 vaccine. Profiled with immunoSEQ multiplex PCR; TCRdb holds only in-frame clones, not every one. The sample lists some 100,000 clones; approximately 90% were seen once. The starting material was peripheral blood, obtained 28 days after the second AZD1222 dose. Receptors originate from an adult who received the AZD1222 COVID-19 vaccine.

This CDR3 is CASSLAPGVTYNEQFF. In DNA form, the CDR3 reads TGTGCCAGCAGCTTAGCGCCAGGGGTTACCTACAATGAGCAGTTCTTC. The chain uses TRBV7-6 and TRBJ2-1; tentative D call: TRBD1 (6 bases). Trimming cost V 0 bases and J 2 bases, with 11 bases left between them. Germline V gene data show CDR1 as SGHVS and CDR2 as FNYEAQ. This CDR3 is 16 amino acids long.

The chain combines TRBV19 with TRBJ2-7; possibly TRBD1 for D (7 bases). The CDR3 runs 14 residues. V lost 4 bases and J 7 bases, leaving 17 bases between the germline ends. Germline V gene sequence: CDR1 LNHDA, CDR2 SQIVND (reference sequence). This chain's CDR3 is CASSSQGGTGEQYF. DNA of the CDR3: TGTGCCAGTAGTAGCCAGGGGGGCACGGGGGAGCAGTACTTC.

The gene calls are TRBV9 and TRBJ2-1; 9 nucleotides match TRBD2. Germline CDR1 reads SGDLS; CDR2 reads YYNGEE. The CDR3 covers 15 residues. Germline trimming cut 0 bases from V and 9 bases from J; bases unmatched to any gene: 7. The CDR3 is CASSVAGGGAGEQFF. The CDR3 region has the DNA TGTGCCAGCAGCGTAGCTGGCGGGGGGGCAGGTGAGCAGTTCTTC.

This chain uses TRBV13 with TRBJ1-1, with D possibly TRBD1 on 5 matching bases. CDR1 is PRHDT and CDR2 is FYEKMQ in the germline V gene (reference sequence). This CDR3 contains 17 residues. V lost 4 bases, J lost 0 bases, and 18 bases lay in between. The CDR3 loop reads CASSSDHGTYMNTEAFF. CDR3 DNA: TGTGCCAGCAGCTCAGATCATGGGACTTACATGAACACTGAAGCTTTCTTT.

The chain joins TRBV14 to TRBJ1-2; 9 bases match TRBD1. The CDR3 has 16 residues. Germline assignment: CDR1 SGHDN and CDR2 FVKESK. V shed 2 bases, J shed 4 bases, and the junction held 8 bases outside the gene matches. DNA for the CDR3: TGTGCCAGCAGCCAACTTGGCGGGACAGGGCTCTATGGCTACACCTTC. This encodes CASSQLGGTGLYGYTF.

The J gene is TRBJ1-1, the V gene TRBV18; maybe TRBD1 (6 bases). Germline V CDR1 and CDR2: KGHSH, LQKENI. V lost 1 base and J 2 bases, leaving 8 bases between the germline ends. The length of the CDR3 is 14 residues. Here the CDR3 DNA reads TGTGCCAGCTCACCACAGACAGGAAACACTGAAGCTTTCTTT. Protein product: CASSPQTGNTEAFF.

The chain combines TRBV3-1 (or the pseudogene TRBV3-2) with TRBJ1-2; unclear D gene. V was trimmed by 0 bases and J by 2 bases, leaving 4 bases between them. Germline V lookup: CDR1 LGHDT, CDR2 YNNKEL (reference sequence). The CDR3 runs to 13 residues. The CDR3 loop is CASSQEVNYGYTF. CDR3 bases: TGTGCCAGCAGCCAAGAGGTCAACTATGGCTACACCTTC.

V is TRBV5-6 and J is TRBJ1-2; 10 bases agree with TRBD1. The germline CDR1 and CDR2 sequences are SGHDT and YYEEEE. There are 15 residues in the CDR3. Losses at the gene ends were 10 bases for V and 2 bases for J; bases not matched to a gene: 11. The CDR3 nucleotides read TGTGCCGGGGGGGACAGGGGACCACTCAACTATGGCTACACCTTC. Its protein product is CAGGDRGPLNYGYTF.

The chain couples TRBV19 to TRBJ2-3; the match to TRBD2 covers 7 bases. V lost 9 bases and J lost 4; bases outside the gene matches: 10. CDR1 is LNHDA and CDR2 is SQIVND in the germline V gene (reference sequence). The CDR3 loop spans 14 amino acids. The CDR3 region has the DNA TGTGCCAGCAGAACCGGGACTACCCCAGATACGCAGTATTTT. Its translation is CASRTGTTPDTQYF.

The genes are TRBV5-6 and TRBJ1-5; D remains ambiguous. This CDR3 has 15 residues. V gave up 6 bases and J gave up 7 bases, with 20 bases separating them. CDR1 and CDR2 (germline): SGHDT, YYEEEE. The CDR3 sequence is CASIPLGLWSQPQHF. CDR3 bases: TGTGCCAGCATACCGCTCGGGCTTTGGAGCCAGCCCCAGCATTTT.

On this clone: Additional DNA sequences in this sample encode the identical CDR3. This rearrangement joins TRBV2 to TRBJ2-7; TRBD1 matches at 9 bases. The ends lost 2 bases at V and 4 bases at J; junction bases unmatched: 3. This CDR3 has 14 residues. Germline V gene sequence: CDR1 SNHLY, CDR2 FYNNEI. CDR3 residues: CASSEQGQGYEQYF. The CDR3 region has the DNA TGTGCCAGCAGTGAACAGGGACAGGGTTACGAGCAGTACTTC. Filled out from reference TRBV2 and TRBJ2-7, the complete variable domain reads EPEVTQTPSHQVTQMGQEVILRCVPISNHLYFYWYRQILGQKVEFLVSFYNNEISEKSEIFDDQFSVERPDGSNFTLKIRSTKLEDSAMYFCASSEQGQGYEQYFGPGTRLTVT.

The chain employs TRBV11-2 and TRBJ1-2; D unresolved. Germline loops: CDR1 SGHAT, CDR2 FQNNGV. The CDR3 covers 15 residues. V lost 1 base, J lost 0 bases, and 9 bases lay in between. Here the CDR3 DNA reads TGTGCCAGCAGCTTAGCCCCCGTAGCTAACTATGGCTACACCTTC. Its translation: CASSLAPVANYGYTF.

The chain joins TRBV12-3 or TRBV12-4 to TRBJ1-1, with D uncertain. Trimming shortened V by 5 bases and J by 7 bases, and 14 bases separated the two germline ends. CDR3 length equals 13 residues. The CDR3 spells CASSHSRKGEAFF. DNA for the CDR3: TGTGCCAGCAGTCACTCCCGGAAGGGTGAAGCTTTCTTT.

This chain links TRBV7-9 with TRBJ1-2, with unresolved D. Trimming shortened V by 1 base and J by 0 bases, and 21 bases separated the two germline ends. CDR1 SEHNR and CDR2 FQNEAQ come from the germline V gene (reference sequence). CDR3 length: 19 amino acids. This CDR3 reads CASSLDGPARKETNYGYTF. The DNA for the CDR3 is TGTGCCAGCAGCTTAGACGGGCCAGCGAGAAAGGAGACTAACTATGGCTACACCTTC.

The chain is built from TRBV18 and TRBJ1-1, with D hard to call. Between the trimmed V and J ends, which lost 6 bases and 0 bases, there was a span of 11 bases. The germline V gene has CDR1 KGHSH and CDR2 LQKENI. The CDR3 runs to 14 residues. The CDR3 DNA reads TGTGCCAGCTCCCAAAAGAGGGTGAACACTGAAGCTTTCTTT. Translation: CASSQKRVNTEAFF. Together with reference TRBV18 and TRBJ1-1, the CDR3 gives the full variable domain: NAGVMQNPRHLVRRRGQEARLRCSPMKGHSHVYWYRQLPEEGLKFMVYLQKENIIDESGMPKERFSAEFPKEGPSILRIQQVVRGDSAAYFCASSQKRVNTEAFFGQGTRLTVV.

The J gene is TRBJ2-1, the V gene TRBV19; 14 nucleotides agree with TRBD2. V shed 5 bases, J shed 8 bases, and the junction held 5 bases outside the gene matches. The CDR3 length is 15 residues. CDR1 and CDR2 (germline): LNHDA, SQIVND (reference sequence). The CDR3 spells CASSRTSGGYDEQFF. The CDR3 DNA follows: TGTGCCAGTAGTCGGACTAGCGGGGGGTACGATGAGCAGTTCTTC.

The gene calls are TRBV11-1 and TRBJ2-3; TRBD1 matches 8 bases. The CDR3 covers 14 residues. The V gene's germline CDR1 is SGHAT and CDR2 FQDESV (reference sequence). Trimming at V came to 4 bases and at J to 5 bases, leaving 5 bases not matched to a gene. The CDR3 coding sequence is TGTGCCAGCAGCTCCGGGACAGGAATAGATACGCAGTATTTT. Translating it yields CASSSGTGIDTQYF.

The V gene is TRBV27, the J gene TRBJ1-4, with 9 bases fitting TRBD1. With 5 bases clipped from V and 6 bases from J, the junction kept 4 bases outside the gene matches. This CDR3 is built from 14 residues. Per the germline V gene, CDR1 is MNHEY and CDR2 is SMNVEV (reference sequence). In DNA form, the CDR3 reads TGTGCCAGCAGTCAGACAGGGGGGTATGAAAAACTGTTTTTT. Protein sequence: CASSQTGGYEKLFF.

The chain links TRBV6-5 to TRBJ1-4; D is unclear. The V end was cut by 5 bases, the J end by 12 bases, with 16 bases between. The V gene's germline CDR1 is MNHEY and CDR2 SVGAGI. This CDR3 is built from 13 residues. CDR3 protein: CASSPTSLSELFF. The CDR3 DNA is TGTGCCAGCAGTCCCACCTCACTGTCGGAACTGTTTTTT.

The chain joins TRBV7-2 to TRBJ1-1, with D uncertain. This CDR3 region has 13 residues. The germline gives CDR1 SGHTA, CDR2 FQGNSA. The V end was cut by 1 base, the J end by 3 bases, with 6 bases between. This CDR3 reads CASSLDVDTEAFF. The CDR3 DNA follows: TGTGCCAGCAGCTTAGACGTAGACACTGAAGCTTTCTTT.

CDR3 residues: CASSLRDWGTRRAQYF. The CDR3 coding sequence is TGTGCCAGCAGTTTAAGGGACTGGGGCACCCGAAGGGCCCAGTACTTC. The chain recombines TRBV27 with TRBJ2-5, with D possibly being TRBD2 (6 bases). CDR1 and CDR2 from the germline V gene are MNHEY and SMNVEV (reference sequence). The germline V and J ends were trimmed by 2 bases and 9 bases, with 22 bases remaining between them. The CDR3 has 16 residues.

V is TRBV7-6 and J is TRBJ2-1, with 14 bases that match TRBD2. V was pared by 5 bases and J by 7 bases, with 10 bases of the junction left unmatched. The CDR3 sequence is 17 residues long. CDR1 and CDR2 from the germline V gene are SGHVS and FNYEAQ. For the CDR3, the DNA is TGTGCCAGCAGCCCCCAACGACTAGCGGGGGGGCATAATGAGCAGTTCTTC. Its translation is CASSPQRLAGGHNEQFF.

The chain combines TRBV28 with TRBJ1-2; D unclear. The CDR3 consists of 13 residues. V lost 6 bases and J 0 bases, leaving 8 bases between the germline ends. CDR1 is MDHEN, CDR2 SYDVKM, per germline. CDR3 residues: CASSTGSNYGYTF. CDR3 coding DNA: TGTGCCAGCAGCACGGGGTCTAACTATGGCTACACCTTC.

The V call is TRBV6-5, the J call TRBJ2-1, with 9 bases fitting TRBD2. Trimming took 4 bases from V and 6 from J; bases not matched to a gene: 10. Germline values: CDR1 MNHEY, CDR2 SVGAGI. The CDR3 has 16 residues. The CDR3, as DNA: TGTGCCAGCAGTTCCCCATGGCGGGGGGGCGGCAATGAGCAGTTCTTC. This translates into CASSSPWRGGGNEQFF.

The V and J genes are TRBV6-4 and TRBJ2-2, with D perhaps being TRBD1 or TRBD2 (5 bases each). Germline V lookup: CDR1 MRHNA, CDR2 SNTAGT. This CDR3 is built from 14 residues. V was trimmed by 2 bases and J by 1 base, leaving 5 bases between them. CDR3 amino acids: CASSDGGNTGELFF. DNA of the CDR3: TGTGCCAGCAGTGACGGGGGGAACACCGGGGAGCTGTTTTTT.